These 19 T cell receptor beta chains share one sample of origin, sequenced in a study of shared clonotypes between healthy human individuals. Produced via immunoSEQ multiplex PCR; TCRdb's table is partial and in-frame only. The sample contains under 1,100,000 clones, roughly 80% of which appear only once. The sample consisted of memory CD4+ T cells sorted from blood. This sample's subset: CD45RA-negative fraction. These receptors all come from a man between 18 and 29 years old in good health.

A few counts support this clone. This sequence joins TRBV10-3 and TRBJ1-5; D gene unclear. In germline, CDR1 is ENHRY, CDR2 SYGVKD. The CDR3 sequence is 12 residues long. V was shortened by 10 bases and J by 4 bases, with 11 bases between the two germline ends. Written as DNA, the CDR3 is TGTGCCACCCGAGCGCCTAATCAGCCCCAGCATTTT. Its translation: CATRAPNQPQHF.

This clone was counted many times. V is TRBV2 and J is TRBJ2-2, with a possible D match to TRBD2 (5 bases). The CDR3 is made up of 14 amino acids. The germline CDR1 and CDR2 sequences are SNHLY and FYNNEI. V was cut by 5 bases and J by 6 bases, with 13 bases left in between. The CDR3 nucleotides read TGTGCCAGCAGTCCGGACGCGGGCGCCGGGGAGCTGTTTTTT. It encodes CASSPDAGAGELFF.

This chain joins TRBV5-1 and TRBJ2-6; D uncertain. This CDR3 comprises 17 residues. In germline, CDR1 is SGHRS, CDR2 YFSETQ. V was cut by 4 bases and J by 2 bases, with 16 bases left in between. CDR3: CASSPTVQAAGANVLTF. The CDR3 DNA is TGCGCCAGCAGCCCCACGGTGCAGGCAGCTGGGGCCAACGTCCTGACTTTC.

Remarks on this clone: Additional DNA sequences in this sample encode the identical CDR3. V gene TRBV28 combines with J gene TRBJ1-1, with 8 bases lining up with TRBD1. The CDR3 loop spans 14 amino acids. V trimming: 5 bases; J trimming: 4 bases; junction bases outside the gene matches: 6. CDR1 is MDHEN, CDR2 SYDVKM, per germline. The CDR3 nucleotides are TGTGCCAGCAGTCTCCGACAGGGGTCCACTGAAGCTTTCTTT. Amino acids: CASSLRQGSTEAFF.

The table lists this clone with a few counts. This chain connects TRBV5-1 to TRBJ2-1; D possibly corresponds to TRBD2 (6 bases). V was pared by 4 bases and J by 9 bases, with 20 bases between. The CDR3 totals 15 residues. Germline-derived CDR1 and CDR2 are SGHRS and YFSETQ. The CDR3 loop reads CASSEEGPTYGEQFF. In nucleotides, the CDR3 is TGCGCCAGCAGCGAGGAGGGACCCACTTACGGTGAGCAGTTCTTC.

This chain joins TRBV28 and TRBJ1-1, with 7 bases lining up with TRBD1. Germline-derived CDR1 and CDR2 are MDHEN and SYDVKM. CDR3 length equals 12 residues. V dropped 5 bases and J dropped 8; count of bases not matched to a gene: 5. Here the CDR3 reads CASSQKGQEAFF. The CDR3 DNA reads TGTGCCAGCAGTCAAAAGGGACAGGAAGCTTTCTTT.

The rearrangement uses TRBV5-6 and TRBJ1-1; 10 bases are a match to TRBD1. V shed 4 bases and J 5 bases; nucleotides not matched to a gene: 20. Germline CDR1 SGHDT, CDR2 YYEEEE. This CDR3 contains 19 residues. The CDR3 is CASSPLISQGQGFSTEAFF. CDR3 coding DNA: TGTGCCAGCAGCCCGCTCATTAGTCAGGGACAGGGGTTCTCGACTGAAGCTTTCTTT.

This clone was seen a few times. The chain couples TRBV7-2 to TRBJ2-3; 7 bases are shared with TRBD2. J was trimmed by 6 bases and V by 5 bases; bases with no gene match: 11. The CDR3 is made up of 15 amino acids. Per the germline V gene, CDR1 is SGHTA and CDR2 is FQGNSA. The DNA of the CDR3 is TGTGCCAGCAGCCCTTGGGGGGAGGGTCCGGATACGCAGTATTTT. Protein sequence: CASSPWGEGPDTQYF.

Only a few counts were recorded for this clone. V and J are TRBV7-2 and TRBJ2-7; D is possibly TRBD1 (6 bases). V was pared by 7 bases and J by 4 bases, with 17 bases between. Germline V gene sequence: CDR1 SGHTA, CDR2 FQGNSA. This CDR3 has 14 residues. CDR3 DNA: TGTGCCAGCAATGGGGGCGGCTCCTGGTACGAGCAGTACTTC. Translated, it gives CASNGGGSWYEQYF.

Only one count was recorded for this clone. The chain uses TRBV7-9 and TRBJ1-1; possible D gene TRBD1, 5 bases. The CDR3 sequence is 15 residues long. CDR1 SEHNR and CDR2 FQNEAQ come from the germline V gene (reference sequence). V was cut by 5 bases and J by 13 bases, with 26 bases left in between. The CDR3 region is CASSAFRGLGDPLFF. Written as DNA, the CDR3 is TGTGCCAGCAGCGCCTTTAGGGGCCTAGGGGACCCGCTTTTCTTT.

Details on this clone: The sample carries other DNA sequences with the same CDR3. The CDR3 coding sequence is TGCGCCAGCAGCCAAGGGGAACGGGGGTCCTCCTACAATGAGCAGTTCTTC. It yields the protein CASSQGERGSSYNEQFF. The V gene is TRBV4-3, the J gene TRBJ2-1, with a possible D match to TRBD2 (6 bases). Germline values: CDR1 LGHNA, CDR2 YSLEER. The CDR3 has 17 amino acids. The V end was cut by 1 base, the J end by 0 bases, with 13 bases between.

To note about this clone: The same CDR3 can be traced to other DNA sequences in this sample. CDR3 sequence (DNA): TGCGCCAGCAGCCAAGATCTGGGGAACCAGCCCCAGCATTTT. Protein product: CASSQDLGNQPQHF. The rearrangement uses TRBV4-3 and TRBJ1-5; no clear D. The CDR3 sequence is 14 residues long. Germline V gives CDR1 LGHNA, CDR2 YSLEER. V lost 0 bases and J 7 bases, leaving 10 bases between the germline ends.

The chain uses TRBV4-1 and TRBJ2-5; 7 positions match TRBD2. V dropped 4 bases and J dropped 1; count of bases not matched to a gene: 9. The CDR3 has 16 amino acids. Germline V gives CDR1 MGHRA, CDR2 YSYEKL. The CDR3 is CASSLDWEGTQETQYF. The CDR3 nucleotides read TGCGCCAGCAGCCTCGACTGGGAGGGTACCCAAGAGACCCAGTACTTC.

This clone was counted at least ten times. The CDR3 loop reads CASSWPAGSSGNTIYF. CDR3 sequence (DNA): TGTGCCAGCAGCTGGCCGGCAGGGAGCTCTGGAAACACCATATATTTT. The rearrangement joins TRBV5-6 to TRBJ1-3, with D perhaps TRBD1 (5 bases). V gave up 3 bases and J gave up 0 bases, with 13 bases separating them. The CDR3 extends over 16 amino acids. CDR1 is SGHDT, CDR2 YYEEEE, per germline.

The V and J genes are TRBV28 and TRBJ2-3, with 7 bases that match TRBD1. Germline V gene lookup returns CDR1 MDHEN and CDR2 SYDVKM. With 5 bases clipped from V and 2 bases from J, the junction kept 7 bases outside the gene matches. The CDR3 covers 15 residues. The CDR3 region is CASSPYRGTTDTQYF. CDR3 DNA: TGTGCCAGCAGTCCCTACAGGGGTACCACAGATACGCAGTATTTT.

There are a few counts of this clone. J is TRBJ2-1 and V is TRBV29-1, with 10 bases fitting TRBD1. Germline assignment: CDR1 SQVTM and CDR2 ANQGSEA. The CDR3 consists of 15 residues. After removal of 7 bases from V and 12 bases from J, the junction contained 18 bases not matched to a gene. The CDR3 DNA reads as TGCAGCGCTGCCCTCCGGGACAGGGGCTTCCGGGTGCAGTTCTTC. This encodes CSAALRDRGFRVQFF.

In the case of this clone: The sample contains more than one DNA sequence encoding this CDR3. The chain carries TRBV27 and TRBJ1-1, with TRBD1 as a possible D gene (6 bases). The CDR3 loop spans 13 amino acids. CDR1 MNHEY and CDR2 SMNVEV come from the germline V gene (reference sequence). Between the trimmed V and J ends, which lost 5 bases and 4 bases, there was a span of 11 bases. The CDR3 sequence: CASSPRGGTEAFF. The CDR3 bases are TGTGCCAGCAGTCCTAGGGGGGGCACTGAAGCTTTCTTT.

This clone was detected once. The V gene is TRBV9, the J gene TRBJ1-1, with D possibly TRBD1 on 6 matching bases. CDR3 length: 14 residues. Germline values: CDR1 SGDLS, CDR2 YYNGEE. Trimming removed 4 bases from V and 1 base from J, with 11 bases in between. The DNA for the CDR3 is TGTGCCAGCAGCAGACAGGACCGGAACACTGAAGCTTTCTTT. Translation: CASSRQDRNTEAFF.

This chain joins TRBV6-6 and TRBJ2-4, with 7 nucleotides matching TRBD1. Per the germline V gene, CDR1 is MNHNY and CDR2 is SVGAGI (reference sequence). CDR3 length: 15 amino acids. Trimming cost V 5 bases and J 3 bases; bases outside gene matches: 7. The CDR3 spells CASSTATGFKNIQYF. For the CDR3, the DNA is TGTGCCAGCAGTACCGCGACAGGGTTCAAAAACATTCAGTACTTC.